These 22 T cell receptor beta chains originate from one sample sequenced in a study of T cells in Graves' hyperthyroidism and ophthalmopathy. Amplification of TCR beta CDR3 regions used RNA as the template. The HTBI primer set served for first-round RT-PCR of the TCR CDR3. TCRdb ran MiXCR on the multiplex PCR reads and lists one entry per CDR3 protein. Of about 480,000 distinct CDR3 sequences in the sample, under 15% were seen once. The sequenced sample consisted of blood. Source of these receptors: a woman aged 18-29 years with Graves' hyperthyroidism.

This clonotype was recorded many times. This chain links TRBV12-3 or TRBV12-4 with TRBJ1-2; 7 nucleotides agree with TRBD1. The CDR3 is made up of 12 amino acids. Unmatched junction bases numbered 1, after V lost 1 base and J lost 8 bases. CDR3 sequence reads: CASSLDRGGYTF. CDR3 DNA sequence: TGTGCCAGCAGTTTAGACAGGGGAGGCTACACCTTC.

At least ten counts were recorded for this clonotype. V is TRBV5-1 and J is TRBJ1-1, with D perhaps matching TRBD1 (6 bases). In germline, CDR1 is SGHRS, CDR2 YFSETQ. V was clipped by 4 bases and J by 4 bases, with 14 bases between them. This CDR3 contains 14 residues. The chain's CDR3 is CASSAYREGTEAFF. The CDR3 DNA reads TGCGCCAGCAGCGCTTACAGGGAGGGCACTGAAGCTTTCTTT. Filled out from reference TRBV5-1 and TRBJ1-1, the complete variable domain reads KAGVTQTPRYLIKTRGQQVTLSCSPISGHRSVSWYQQTPGQGLQFLFEYFSETQRNKGNFPGRFSGRQFSNSRSEMNVSTLELGDSALYLCASSAYREGTEAFFGQGTRLTVV.

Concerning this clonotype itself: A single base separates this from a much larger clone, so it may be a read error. The CDR3 loop is CASSYYGTVSYTQYF. The CDR3 DNA reads as TGTGCCAGCAGTTACTACGGGACAGTGAGCTATACGCAGTATTTT. The V call is TRBV6-5, the J call TRBJ2-3; TRBD1 matches at 7 bases. In germline, CDR1 is MNHEY, CDR2 SVGAGI. The CDR3 extends over 15 amino acids. Trimming took 1 base from V and 7 from J; bases not matched to a gene: 8.

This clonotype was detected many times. CDR3: CASSQAGVPYNEQFF. CDR3 coding DNA: TGTGCCAGCAGCCAAGCGGGAGTCCCCTACAATGAGCAGTTCTTC. The J gene is TRBJ2-1, the V gene TRBV11-2; 8 bases are shared with TRBD2. The germline CDR1 and CDR2 sequences are SGHAT and FQNNGV. V was clipped by 5 bases and J by 2 bases; unmatched bases: 5. This CDR3 region has 15 residues. Filled out from reference TRBV11-2 and TRBJ2-1, the complete variable domain reads EAGVAQSPRYKIIEKRQSVAFWCNPISGHATLYWYQQILGQGPKLLIQFQNNGVVDDSQLPKDRFSAERLKGVDSTLKIQPAKLEDSAVYLCASSQAGVPYNEQFFGPGTRLTVL.

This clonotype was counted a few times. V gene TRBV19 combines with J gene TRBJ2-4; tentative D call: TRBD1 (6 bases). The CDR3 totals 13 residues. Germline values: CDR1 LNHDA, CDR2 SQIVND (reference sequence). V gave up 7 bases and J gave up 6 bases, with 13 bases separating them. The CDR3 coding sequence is TGTGCCAGTACCCAGGGGCTCTCAAACATTCAGTACTTC. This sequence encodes CASTQGLSNIQYF.

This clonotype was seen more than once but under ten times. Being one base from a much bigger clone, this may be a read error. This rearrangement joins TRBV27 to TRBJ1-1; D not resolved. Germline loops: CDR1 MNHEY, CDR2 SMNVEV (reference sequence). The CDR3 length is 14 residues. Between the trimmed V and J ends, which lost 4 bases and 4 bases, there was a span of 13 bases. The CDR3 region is CASSYPGESTEAFF. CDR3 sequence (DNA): TGTGCCAGCAGTTATCCAGGAGAGAGCACTGAAGCTTTCTTT.

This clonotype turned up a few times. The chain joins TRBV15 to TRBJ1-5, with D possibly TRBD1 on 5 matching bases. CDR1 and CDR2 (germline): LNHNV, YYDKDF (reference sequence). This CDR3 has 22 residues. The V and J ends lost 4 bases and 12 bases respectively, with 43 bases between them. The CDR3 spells CATSTKGFSRGGIGSAPAFQHF. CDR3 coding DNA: TGTGCCACCAGCACGAAGGGATTCTCAAGGGGCGGAATAGGGTCAGCCCCAGCATTCCAGCATTTT.

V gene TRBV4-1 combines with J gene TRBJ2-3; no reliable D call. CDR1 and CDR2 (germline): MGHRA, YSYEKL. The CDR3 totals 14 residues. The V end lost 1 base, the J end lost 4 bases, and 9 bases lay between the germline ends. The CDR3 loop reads CASSQGRVSDTQYF. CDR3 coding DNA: TGCGCCAGCAGCCAAGGCCGGGTTTCAGATACGCAGTATTTT.

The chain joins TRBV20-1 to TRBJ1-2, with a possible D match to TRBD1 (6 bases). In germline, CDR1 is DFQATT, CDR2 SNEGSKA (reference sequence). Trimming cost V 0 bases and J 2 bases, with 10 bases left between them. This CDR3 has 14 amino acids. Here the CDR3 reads CSAREGAWNYGYTF. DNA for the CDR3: TGCAGTGCTAGAGAGGGGGCTTGGAACTATGGCTACACCTTC.

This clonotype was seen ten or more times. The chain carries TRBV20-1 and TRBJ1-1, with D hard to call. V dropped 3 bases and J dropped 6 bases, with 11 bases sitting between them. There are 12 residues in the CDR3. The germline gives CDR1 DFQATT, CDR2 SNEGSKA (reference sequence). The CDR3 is CSASLGGAEAFF. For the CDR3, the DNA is TGCAGTGCTAGTTTGGGTGGTGCTGAAGCTTTCTTT.

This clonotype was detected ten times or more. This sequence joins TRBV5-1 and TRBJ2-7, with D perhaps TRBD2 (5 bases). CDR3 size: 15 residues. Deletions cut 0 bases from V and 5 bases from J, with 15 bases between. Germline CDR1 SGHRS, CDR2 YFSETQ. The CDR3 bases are TGCGCCAGCAGCTTGGCAAGTGCTGGGAGCCACGAGCAGTACTTC. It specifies CASSLASAGSHEQYF.

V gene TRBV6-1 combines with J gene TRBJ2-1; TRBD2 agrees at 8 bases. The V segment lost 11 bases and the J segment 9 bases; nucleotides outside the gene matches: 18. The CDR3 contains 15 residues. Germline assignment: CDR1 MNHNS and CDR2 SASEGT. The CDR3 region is CALSSGRAGGGEQFF. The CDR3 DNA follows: TGTGCCCTTTCCTCCGGGAGGGCCGGGGGAGGTGAGCAGTTCTTC.

The CDR3 sequence is CASTFGVLASDEQFF. The CDR3 DNA reads TGCGCCAGCACGTTTGGCGTCCTCGCTTCGGATGAGCAGTTCTTC. The chain is built from TRBV5-1 and TRBJ2-1; D unresolved. Germline V gene sequence: CDR1 SGHRS, CDR2 YFSETQ. V was shortened by 6 bases and J by 8 bases, with 21 bases between the two germline ends. The CDR3 is made up of 15 amino acids.

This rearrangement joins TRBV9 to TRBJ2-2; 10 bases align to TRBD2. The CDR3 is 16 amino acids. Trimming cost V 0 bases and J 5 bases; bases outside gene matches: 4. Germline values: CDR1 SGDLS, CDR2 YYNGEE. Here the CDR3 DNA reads TGTGCCAGCAGCGTAGAGGCTAGCGGGAGAACCGGGGAGCTGTTTTTT. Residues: CASSVEASGRTGELFF.

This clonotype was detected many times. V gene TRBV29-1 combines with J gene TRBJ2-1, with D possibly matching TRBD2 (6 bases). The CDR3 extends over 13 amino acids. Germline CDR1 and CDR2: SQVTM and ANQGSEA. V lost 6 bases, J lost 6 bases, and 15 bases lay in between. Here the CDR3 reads CSVVGRMINEQFF. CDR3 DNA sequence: TGCAGCGTGGTCGGGAGAATGATCAATGAGCAGTTCTTC.

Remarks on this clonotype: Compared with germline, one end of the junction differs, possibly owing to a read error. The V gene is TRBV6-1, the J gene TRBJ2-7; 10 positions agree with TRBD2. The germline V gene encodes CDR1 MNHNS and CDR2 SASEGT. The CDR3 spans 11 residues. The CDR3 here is CASGPLAGVDF. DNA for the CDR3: TGTGCCAGCGGTCCGCTAGCGGGAGTAGACTTC.

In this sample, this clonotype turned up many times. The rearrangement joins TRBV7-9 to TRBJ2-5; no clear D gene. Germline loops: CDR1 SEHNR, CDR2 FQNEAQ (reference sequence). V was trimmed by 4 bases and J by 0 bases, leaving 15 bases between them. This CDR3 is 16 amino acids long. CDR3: CASSSSDGTYQETQYF. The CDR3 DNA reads TGTGCCAGCAGCTCTTCGGACGGAACGTACCAAGAGACCCAGTACTTC.

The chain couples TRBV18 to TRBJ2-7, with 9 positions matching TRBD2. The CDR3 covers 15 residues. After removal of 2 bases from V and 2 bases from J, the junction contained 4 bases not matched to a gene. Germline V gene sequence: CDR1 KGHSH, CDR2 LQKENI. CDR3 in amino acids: CASSPEAGGPYEQYF. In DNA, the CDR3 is TGTGCCAGCTCACCAGAGGCGGGAGGGCCCTACGAGCAGTACTTC.

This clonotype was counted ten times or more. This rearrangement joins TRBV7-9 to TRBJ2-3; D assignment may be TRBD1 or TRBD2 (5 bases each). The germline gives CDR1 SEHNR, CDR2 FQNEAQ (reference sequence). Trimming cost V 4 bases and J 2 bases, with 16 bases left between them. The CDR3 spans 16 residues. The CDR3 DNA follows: TGTGCCAGCAGCTCTGAGGGGCTAGCCTACACAGATACGCAGTATTTT. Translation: CASSSEGLAYTDTQYF.

As DNA, the CDR3 is TGTGCCTGGCTTCCGGGACTAGCGGGAGTTGGGGGGCAGTTCTTC. This codes for CAWLPGLAGVGGQFF. The V gene is TRBV30, the J gene TRBJ2-1, with TRBD2 matching over 14 bases. V lost 5 bases, J lost 12 bases, and 12 bases stayed unmatched. Germline-derived CDR1 and CDR2 are GTSNPN and SVGIG (reference sequence). The CDR3 sequence is 15 residues long.

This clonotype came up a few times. CDR3 region: CSARDRGTGNQPQHF. DNA for the CDR3: TGCAGTGCTAGAGATAGGGGGACAGGCAATCAGCCCCAGCATTTT. V is TRBV20-1 and J is TRBJ1-5; TRBD1 matches 7 bases. Germline V gives CDR1 DFQATT, CDR2 SNEGSKA (reference sequence). The CDR3 runs to 15 residues. J was trimmed by 2 bases and V by 0 bases; bases with no gene match: 4.

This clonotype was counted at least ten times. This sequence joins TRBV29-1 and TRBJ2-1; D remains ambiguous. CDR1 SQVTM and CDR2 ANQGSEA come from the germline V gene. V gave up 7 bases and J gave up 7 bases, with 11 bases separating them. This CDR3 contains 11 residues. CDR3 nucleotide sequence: TGCAGCGCGTGGTTTTTGAATGAGCAGTTCTTC. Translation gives CSAWFLNEQFF.